A selection of T cell receptor delta chains follows, all from one sample in a study of delta chains in infants with herpesvirus infections. TCRdb ran CATT on the RT-PCR reads. The sample lists about a thousand delta-chain clones, about 9.3% occurring once. Sequenced here: peripheral blood, sampled at time point 2 of longitudinal follow-up. The receptors originated from a human donor who was a Ugandan infant, either HIV-exposed or HIV-unexposed (not recorded which). Both conserved end residues are part of each CDR3. A D gene is named only where the DNA matches it firmly. Not every row has a clone size; where given, it reads once, few, many or a size class.

abundance	v_gene	d_gene	j_gene	CDR3aa	CDR3nt
-	TRDV1	-	TRDJ1	CALGDAGGRKLIF	TGTGCTCTTGGGGATGCCGGGGGCCGTAAACTCATCTTT
large	TRDV1	TRDD3	TRDJ2	CALGEVNWEYWGIIATAQLFF	TGTGCTCTTGGGGAGGTAAACTGGGAGTACTGGGGGATAATTGCGACAGCACAACTCTTCTTT
large	TRDV1	TRDD3	TRDJ2	CALGDPRGGILAAQLFF	TGTGCTCTTGGGGACCCACGGGGGGGGATACTAGCAGCACAACTCTTCTTT
few	TRAV38-2/DV8	TRDD3	TRDJ1	CAYRSASYPTRGWGILTDKLIF	TGTGCTTATAGGAGCGCGTCGTACCCTACGAGGGGGTGGGGGATCCTCACCGATAAACTCATCTTT
few	TRDV1	TRDD3	TRDJ1	CALGELSYWGISGADKLIF	TGTGCTCTTGGGGAACTTTCCTACTGGGGGATAAGCGGGGCCGATAAACTCATCTTT
large	TRDV2	TRDD3	TRDJ3	CACDKVLGEPTSSWDTRQMFF	TGTGCCTGTGACAAGGTACTGGGGGAACCGACGAGCTCCTGGGACACCCGACAGATGTTTTTC
large	TRDV1	TRDD3	TRDJ1	CALGARMGHPGVSLGDCTELIF	TGTGCTCTTGGGGCCCGGATGGGCCACCCTGGAGTATCACTGGGGGATTGCACTGAACTCATCTTT
medium-sized	TRDV2	-	TRDJ1	CACDTLVPVGEPTDKLIF	TGTGCCTGTGACACCCTAGTTCCTGTTGGGGAACCCACCGATAAACTCATCTTT
medium-sized	TRDV1	-	TRDJ1	CALGEYIPPLSWGPTLYTDKLIF	TGTGCTCTTGGGGAATACATACCACCACTCAGTTGGGGACCCACTTTGTACACCGATAAACTCATCTTT
medium-sized	TRDV1	TRDD3	TRDJ1	CALGPTFLLRRGLLGVDKLIF	TGTGCTCTTGGACCCACTTTCCTTCTTAGGAGGGGTTTACTGGGGGTCGATAAACTCATCTTT
few	TRDV1	-	TRDJ1	CALGEGLPTGTGGFSDKLIF	TGTGCTCTTGGGGAAGGCCTTCCTACGGGTACTGGGGGATTCTCCGATAAACTCATCTTC
medium-sized	TRDV2	TRDD3	TRDJ1	CACDTEKRVFCTGGYSPYTDKLIF	TGTGCCTGTGACACCGAAAAGCGGGTCTTTTGTACTGGGGGATATTCACCGTACACCGATAAACTCATCTTT
large	TRDV2	TRDD3	TRDJ1	CACDGLGDTLFTDKLIF	TGTGCCTGTGACGGACTGGGGGATACGCTATTCACCGATAAACTCATCTTT
large	TRDV1	TRDD3	TRDJ1	CALGELSEPIPEKYWGIRYQYTDKLIF	TGTGCTCTTGGGGAACTATCCGAACCGATTCCTGAAAAGTACTGGGGGATACGCTACCAGTACACCGATAAACTCATCTTT
medium-sized	TRAV29/DV5	TRDD3	TRDJ1	CAAKTSPLSWGRGCDKLIF	TGTGCAGCAAAGACTTCCCCACTCTCCTGGGGGCGAGGGTGCGATAAACTCATCTTT
large	TRDV2	TRDD3	TRDJ3	CACDPTTGGFSWDTRQMFF	TGTGCCTGTGACCCCACCACTGGGGGCTTCTCCTGGGACACCCGACAGATGTTTTTC
large	TRDV1	-	TRDJ1	CALGDPSNFLLLITGGYTPPDKLIF	TGTGCTCTTGGGGACCCTTCTAACTTCCTACTTTTAATTACTGGGGGCTATACGCCCCCCGATAAACTCATCTTT
large	TRDV1	-	TRDJ1	CALGESLPLGDKLIF	TGTGCTCTTGGGGAGTCCCTACCTCTGGGGGATAAACTCATCTTT
large	TRDV2	-	TRDJ1	CACDDLSAYTDKLIF	TGTGCCTGTGACGATTTATCGGCTTACACCGATAAACTCATCTTT
-	TRDV1	TRDD3	TRDJ1	CALGVSGLPLVWGIWDTDKLIF	TGTGCTCTTGGGGTGTCCGGCCTTCCGCTAGTCTGGGGGATATGGGACACCGATAAACTCATCTTT